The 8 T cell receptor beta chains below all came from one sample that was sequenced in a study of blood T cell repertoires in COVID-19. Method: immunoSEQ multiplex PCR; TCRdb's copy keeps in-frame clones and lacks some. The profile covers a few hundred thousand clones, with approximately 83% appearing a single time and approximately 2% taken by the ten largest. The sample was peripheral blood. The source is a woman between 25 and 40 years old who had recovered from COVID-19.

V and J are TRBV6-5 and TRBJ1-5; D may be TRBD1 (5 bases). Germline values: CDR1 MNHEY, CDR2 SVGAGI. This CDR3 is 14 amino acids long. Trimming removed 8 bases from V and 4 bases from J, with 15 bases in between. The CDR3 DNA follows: TGTGCCAGCGGCACTACAGACAGAAATCAGCCCCAGCATTTT. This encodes CASGTTDRNQPQHF.

CDR3: CSASPPPGFSKYEQYF. DNA for the CDR3: TGCAGTGCCAGTCCCCCCCCAGGCTTCTCGAAATACGAGCAGTACTTC. The chain couples TRBV20-1 to TRBJ2-7, with no clear D. With 6 bases removed from V and 4 bases from J, the gap between germline ends came to 25 bases. This CDR3 has 16 amino acids. Germline V lookup: CDR1 DFQATT, CDR2 SNEGSKA (reference sequence).

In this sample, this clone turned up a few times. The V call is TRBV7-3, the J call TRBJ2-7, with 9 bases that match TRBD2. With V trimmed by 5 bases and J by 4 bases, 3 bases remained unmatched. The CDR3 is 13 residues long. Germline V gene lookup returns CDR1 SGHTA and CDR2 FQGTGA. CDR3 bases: TGTGCCAGCAGCCCTGCGGGGGGGTACGAGCAGTACTTC. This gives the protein CASSPAGGYEQYF.

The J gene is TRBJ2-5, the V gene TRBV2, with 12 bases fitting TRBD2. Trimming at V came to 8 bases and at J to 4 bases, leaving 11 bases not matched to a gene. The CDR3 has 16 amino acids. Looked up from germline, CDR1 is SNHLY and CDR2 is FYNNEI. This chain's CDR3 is CASRRPGLAGTETQYF. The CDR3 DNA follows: TGTGCCAGCCGCAGACCCGGACTAGCGGGAACAGAGACCCAGTACTTC.

CDR3 region: CASSYSGQPNNEQFF. CDR3 DNA sequence: TGTGCCAGCAGTTATAGCGGACAACCGAACAATGAGCAGTTCTTC. V usage is TRBV27 and J usage is TRBJ2-1; possibly TRBD2 for D (6 bases). Germline V gene sequence: CDR1 MNHEY, CDR2 SMNVEV (reference sequence). The CDR3 has 15 residues. V lost 4 bases to trimming and J lost 5 bases, with 15 bases between them.

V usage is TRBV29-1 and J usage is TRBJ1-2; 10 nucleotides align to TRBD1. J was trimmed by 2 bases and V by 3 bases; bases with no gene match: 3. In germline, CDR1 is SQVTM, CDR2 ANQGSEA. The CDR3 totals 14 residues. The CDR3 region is CSVEDRGANYGYTF. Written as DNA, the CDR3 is TGCAGCGTTGAGGACAGGGGGGCGAACTATGGCTACACCTTC.

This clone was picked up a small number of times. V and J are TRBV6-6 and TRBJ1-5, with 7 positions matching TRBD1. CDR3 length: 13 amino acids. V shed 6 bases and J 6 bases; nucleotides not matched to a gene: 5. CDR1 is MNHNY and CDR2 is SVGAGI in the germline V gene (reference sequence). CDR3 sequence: CASSSQGSQPQHF. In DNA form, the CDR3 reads TGTGCCAGCAGCTCACAGGGGAGTCAGCCCCAGCATTTT.

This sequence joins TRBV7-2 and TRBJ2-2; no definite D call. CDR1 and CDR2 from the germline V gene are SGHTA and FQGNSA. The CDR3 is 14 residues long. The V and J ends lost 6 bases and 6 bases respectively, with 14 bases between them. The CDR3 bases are TGTGCCAGCAGTGGCGGTGATACTTCCGGGGAGCTGTTTTTT. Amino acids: CASSGGDTSGELFF.